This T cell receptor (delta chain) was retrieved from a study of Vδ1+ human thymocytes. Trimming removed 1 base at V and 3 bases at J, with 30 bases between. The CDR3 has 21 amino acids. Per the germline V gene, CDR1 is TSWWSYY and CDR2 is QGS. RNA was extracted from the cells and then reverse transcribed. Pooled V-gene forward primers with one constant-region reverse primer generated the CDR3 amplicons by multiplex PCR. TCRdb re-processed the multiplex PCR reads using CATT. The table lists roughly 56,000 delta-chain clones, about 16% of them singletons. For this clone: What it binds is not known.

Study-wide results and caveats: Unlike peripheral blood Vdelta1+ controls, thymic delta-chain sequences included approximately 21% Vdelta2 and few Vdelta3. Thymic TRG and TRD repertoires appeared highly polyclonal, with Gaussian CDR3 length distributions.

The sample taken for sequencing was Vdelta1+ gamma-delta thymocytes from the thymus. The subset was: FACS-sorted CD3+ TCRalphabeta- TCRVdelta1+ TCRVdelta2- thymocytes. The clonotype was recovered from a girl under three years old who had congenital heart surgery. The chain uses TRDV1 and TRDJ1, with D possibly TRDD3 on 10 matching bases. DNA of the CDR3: TGTGCTCTTGGGGAACCCCCTTCCTACGAACTGGGGGATTGGGCCGCCGATAAACTCATCTTT. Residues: CALGEPPSYELGDWAADKLIF.